The clone carrying this TCR beta chain occurred once. Trimming removed 0 bases from V and 6 bases from J; junction bases left unmatched: 6. The CDR3 contains 15 residues. Germline CDR1 SGHRS, CDR2 YFSETQ. This sample is drawn from a study of blood T cell repertoires in COVID-19. Across the study: The cDNA or gDNA used as material had been derived from T cells, B-cell-depleted T cells, or PBMCs.

In the original analysis: Reference gene primer amplification gave estimated nucleated cell counts. TCRdb keeps only in-frame clones here, not all; method: immunoSEQ multiplex PCR. Clonal size and the V and J genes are those of that table, whereas D and trimming came from the DNA. The sample lists around 40,000 clones; roughly 80% were seen once. The receptor was isolated from a woman over 75 with acute or convalescent COVID-19. This rearrangement joins TRBV5-1 to TRBJ2-7, with 10 positions matching TRBD1. The sample comprised peripheral blood. The chain's CDR3 is CASSLGGTGALEQYF. The CDR3 nucleotides read TGCGCCAGCAGCTTGGGGGGGACAGGGGCCCTCGAGCAGTACTTC.